The rows below give T cell receptor beta chains drawn from one sample of a study of blood T cells in healthy people across ages. TCRdb reprocessed the 5' RACE reads via MiXCR and lists one record per CDR3 protein. The sample shows roughly 1.5 million distinct CDR3 sequences, 35% to 45% of them seen only once. Material: blood. The receptors shown here come from a woman aged 18-29 years in good health. CDR3s include the opening cysteine and the closing phenylalanine or tryptophan. The order of the fields is J gene, D gene, V gene, clone size, CDR3 DNA, CDR3 protein. D genes are given only for firm matches. Only some rows state a clone size, as once, few, many or a class for expanded clones.

TRBJ2-7 TRBD2 TRBV20-1 few TGCAGTGCTAGAGGGGGCGGGAGGGACTTCTCCTACGAGCAGTACTTC CSARGGGRDFSYEQYF
TRBJ1-2 NA TRBV20-1 NA TGCAGTGCTAGTCCCAGCGTCTATGGCTACACCTTC CSASPSVYGYTF
TRBJ1-5 NA TRBV27 once TGTGCCAGCAGTCCCCTGGTTGGGGAAGGTCTACAGCCCCAGCATTTT CASSPLVGEGLQPQHF
TRBJ2-7 TRBD2 TRBV9 NA TGTGCCAGCAGCGTATCCGCGGGGGTATTCACCAATGAGCAGTACTTC CASSVSAGVFTNEQYF
TRBJ2-1 NA TRBV7-3 few TGTGCCAGCAGCTTAAGGAGGGCAGCCAGCAATGAGCAGTTCTTC CASSLRRAASNEQFF
TRBJ2-1 NA TRBV20-1 NA TGCACTGGGCGGGACGGTCTTAATGAGCAGTTCTTC CTGRDGLNEQFF
TRBJ1-2 NA TRBV6-5 few TGTGCCAGCAGTTACTCTAGGGTCGGGACGGGAGCCACCTATGGCTACACCTTC CASSYSRVGTGATYGYTF
TRBJ2-3 TRBD2 TRBV20-1 few TGCAGTGCTAGAGATGCGGTTAGCGGGAGAAATACGCAGTATTTT CSARDAVSGRNTQYF
TRBJ1-2 NA TRBV5-1 NA TGCGCCAGCAGCTTGTCCCCGGTCTCCCTCCCGCCGGACTATGGCTACACCTTC CASSLSPVSLPPDYGYTF
TRBJ2-1 TRBD1 TRBV2 NA TGTGCCAGCAGAACGGACAGGGCGGGCTACAATGAGCAGTTCTTC CASRTDRAGYNEQFF
TRBJ1-5 NA TRBV3-1 once TGTGCCAGCAGCCAAGTTCTAGGGTACCAGCCCCAGCATTTT CASSQVLGYQPQHF
TRBJ2-1 NA TRBV24-1 few TGTGCCACCAGGGATTGGTACAATGAGCAGTTCTTC CATRDWYNEQFF
TRBJ2-1 NA TRBV13 NA TGTGCCAGCAGCCCGGACAGTTACAAGGAGCAGTTCTTC CASSPDSYKEQFF
TRBJ2-1 NA TRBV6-2/TRBV6-3 once TGTGCCAGCAGTTACGGCCCGGGAGACCCCACCTACAATGAGCAGTTCTTC CASSYGPGDPTYNEQFF
TRBJ1-5 NA TRBV28 once TGTGCCAGCAGTTTAAGGGGGGGGAAGAATCAGCCCCAGCATTTT CASSLRGGKNQPQHF
TRBJ1-1 NA TRBV11-2 NA TGTGCCAGCAGCTTAGGGTACTACACTGAAGCTTTCTTT CASSLGYYTEAFF
TRBJ1-2 TRBD1 TRBV30 NA TGTGCCTGGAGGGGACAGACCAACTATGGCTACACCTTC CAWRGQTNYGYTF
TRBJ1-5 NA TRBV27 NA TGTGCCAGCAGTTTATTAGGACCGGGGGGCAGTCAGCCCCAGCATTTT CASSLLGPGGSQPQHF
TRBJ1-2 NA TRBV20-1 few TGCAGTGTCCCAGGAGGCTGGTTAGCTAACTATGGCTACACCTTC CSVPGGWLANYGYTF
TRBJ2-5 TRBD2 TRBV12-3/TRBV12-4 NA TGTGCCAGCAGTATGGGGACTAGCGGGGGCATCCAAGAGACCCAGTACTTC CASSMGTSGGIQETQYF
TRBJ2-3 NA TRBV13 NA TGTGCCAGCAGCTCTCCGGCGAGGGGCGCAACAGATACGCAGTATTTT CASSSPARGATDTQYF
TRBJ2-7 TRBD1 TRBV19 NA TGTGCCAGCCGTACGGGACAGACAGACTACGAGCAGTACTTC CASRTGQTDYEQYF
TRBJ1-4 NA TRBV20-1 NA TGCAGTGCTAGGGAGAGGGACGGGGGTAATGAAAAACTGTTTTTT CSARERDGGNEKLFF
TRBJ1-5 NA TRBV5-1 NA TGCGTCAGCAGCGAGCGGAGGAATCAGCCCCAGCATTTT CVSSERRNQPQHF
TRBJ2-5 TRBD1 TRBV24-1 NA TGTGCCACCAGTGAGGGGACAGGGGGCGGTTTGGAGACCCAGTACTTC CATSEGTGGGLETQYF
TRBJ1-4 NA TRBV9 NA TGTGCCAGCAGCGTTGGGGGACGGGTTAATGAAAAACTGTTTTTT CASSVGGRVNEKLFF
TRBJ2-7 NA TRBV7-9 NA TGTGCCAGCAGCATCATTCAGGGCTACGAGCAGTACTTC CASSIIQGYEQYF
TRBJ2-5 TRBD2 TRBV5-1 few TGCGCCAGCAGCCCTACGACTAGCGGGATCCAAGAGACCCAGTACTTC CASSPTTSGIQETQYF
TRBJ1-1 NA TRBV7-6 NA TGTGCCAGCAGCTGGAGAGGGCAGAACACTGAAGCTTTCTTT CASSWRGQNTEAFF
TRBJ2-1 NA TRBV9 NA TGTGCCAGCAGCGGGACTCTCCACAATGAGCAGTTCTTC CASSGTLHNEQFF
TRBJ2-3 NA TRBV13 NA TGTGCCAGCTGCCGACGGTTGGGTAGCTTTAGCACAGATACGCAGTATTTT CASCRRLGSFSTDTQYF
TRBJ2-5 TRBD2 TRBV29-1 NA TGCAGCGTTTCCGGGAGGGCCAACGTTGAGCAGTACTTC CSVSGRANVEQYF
TRBJ2-1 TRBD1 TRBV27 NA TGTGCCAGCAGTTTAATGGACAGGGGTCCGGAGAACCAAGAGAGAGAGCAGTTCTTC CASSLMDRGPENQEREQFF
TRBJ2-1 TRBD1 TRBV18 few TGTGCCAGCTCACCGACAGGGGGCGAGCAGTTCTTC CASSPTGGEQFF
TRBJ2-1 TRBD2 TRBV14 NA TGTGCCAGCAGCCAATATCGAGCGGGAGAGGGTGGGAATGAGCAGTTCTTC CASSQYRAGEGGNEQFF